The sequence of this TCR beta chain was determined in a study of response to subunit inactivated influenza vaccine. Whole-study findings and limits: Authors suggested seasonal influenza vaccinations each recruit few new T cells.

In the case of this clonotype: What it recognizes is unknown.

Each CDR3 protein gets one entry after TCRdb re-called the RT-PCR reads with MiXCR. The sample records around 300,000 distinct CDR3 sequences, approximately 21% being singletons. CDR3 length: 10 residues. V was cut by 6 bases and J by 7 bases, with 5 bases left in between. J is TRBJ2-3 and V is TRBV12-3 or TRBV12-4; D not certain. The sequence derives from a man in his fifties or sixties who received an inactivated influenza vaccine. Sequencing was performed on PBMCs from blood, taken less than 22 months after vaccination. The CDR3 reads CASRNNTQYF. CDR3 DNA: TGTGCCAGCAGGAACAATACGCAGTATTTT.